The rows below give T cell receptor beta chains drawn from one sample of a study of cytomegalovirus exposure and HLA in healthy donors. Assay used: immunoSEQ multiplex PCR; TCRdb lists only in-frame clones, some missing. This sample carries just over 200,000 clones, roughly 70% of them seen once, and the ten largest clones take 2.6%. Sequences were obtained from PBMCs. The source is a middle-aged man in good health and CMV-seropositive. The CDR3 runs from the conserved cysteine through the conserved F or W. The D gene is left open where the match is weak. Expanded clones are given a class, and other clones once, few, many or no size at all.

>TRBV6-5|few|NA|TRBJ1-1
CASSLQGITEAFF
TGTGCCAGCAGTTTGCAGGGTATCACTGAAGCTTTCTTT
>TRBV28|NA|TRBD1|TRBJ2-5
CASSLDRGYQETQYF
TGTGCCAGCAGTCTGGACAGGGGTTACCAAGAGACCCAGTACTTC
>TRBV7-2|NA|NA|TRBJ2-7
CASSSSSYEQYF
TGTGCCAGCAGCTCGAGCTCCTACGAGCAGTACTTC
>TRBV4-3|NA|NA|TRBJ2-5
CASSQEVQAQETQYF
TGCGCCAGCAGCCAAGAGGTCCAGGCCCAAGAGACCCAGTACTTC
>TRBV14|few|NA|TRBJ2-7
CASSPRDSNSYEQYF
TGTGCCAGCAGCCCCCGCGACAGCAACTCCTACGAGCAGTACTTC
>TRBV18|few|NA|TRBJ2-2
CASSLVSTRVTGELFF
TGTGCCAGCTCACTGGTCTCTACCCGGGTCACCGGGGAGCTGTTTTTT
>TRBV19|NA|NA|TRBJ2-6
CASSIDRPPGANVLTF
TGTGCCAGTAGTATTGACAGACCTCCTGGGGCCAACGTCCTGACTTTC
>TRBV5-5|NA|TRBD2|TRBJ2-3
CASSPGLAGLDTQYF
TGTGCCAGCAGCCCGGGACTAGCGGGCCTTGATACGCAGTATTTT
>TRBV19|NA|TRBD1|TRBJ2-1
CASTPSRGSMNEQFF
TGTGCCAGCACTCCCAGCAGGGGGAGTATGAATGAGCAGTTCTTC
>TRBV7-9|NA|TRBD2|TRBJ2-1
CASSLSSGGFPHNEQFF
TGTGCCAGCAGCTTAAGTAGCGGGGGGTTCCCACACAATGAGCAGTTCTTC
>TRBV28|few|TRBD1|TRBJ1-3
CASSGTVKDTIYF
TGTGCCAGTTCCGGGACAGTCAAAGACACCATATATTTT
>TRBV10-3|NA|NA|TRBJ1-2
CAITEDEEEYGYTF
TGTGCCATCACGGAGGACGAAGAAGAGTATGGCTACACCTTC
>TRBV7-9|NA|TRBD1|TRBJ1-5
CSSSLAAVGQGASQPQHF
TGTTCCAGCAGCTTAGCTGCGGTGGGACAGGGTGCTTCTCAGCCCCAGCATTTT
>TRBV5-1|NA|NA|TRBJ2-6
CASSLEQGGANVLTF
TGCGCCAGCAGCTTGGAGCAGGGCGGGGCCAACGTCCTGACTTTC
>TRBV11-2|NA|NA|TRBJ2-3
CASSLSRGEADTQYF
TGTGCCAGCAGCTTAAGTAGGGGTGAGGCAGATACGCAGTATTTT
>TRBV7-8|few|NA|TRBJ1-2
CASSLARQGYGYTF
TGTGCCAGCAGCTTAGCGCGTCAGGGCTATGGCTACACCTTC
>TRBV10-3|NA|NA|TRBJ2-7
CARKRREGSYEQYF
TGTGCCAGGAAACGTCGGGAAGGGTCCTACGAGCAGTACTTC
>TRBV6-1|NA|TRBD1|TRBJ2-3
CASSTGQGEGDTQYF
TGTGCCAGCAGTACCGGACAGGGGGAAGGGGATACGCAGTATTTT
>TRBV11-1|once|TRBD2|TRBJ2-1
CASRRGAGNEQFF
TGTGCCAGCAGGAGGGGAGCGGGAAATGAGCAGTTCTTC
>TRBV7-9|NA|NA|TRBJ1-1
CASSSVGQGDAEAFF
TGTGCCAGCAGCTCGGTCGGCCAGGGTGACGCTGAAGCTTTCTTT
>TRBV6-1|NA|TRBD1|TRBJ1-4
CASRAGGSNEKLFF
TGTGCCAGCAGGGCAGGGGGTAGTAATGAAAAACTGTTTTTT
>TRBV7-8|NA|NA|TRBJ1-2
CASSLVAGPPKWGYTF
TGTGCCAGCAGCTTAGTGGCAGGCCCCCCGAAGTGGGGCTACACCTTC
>TRBV15|NA|TRBD2|TRBJ2-1
CATSSPGRGADNEQFF
TGTGCCACCAGCAGTCCCGGGCGGGGGGCCGACAATGAGCAGTTCTTC
>TRBV19|NA|NA|TRBJ1-5
CASSMGASGNQPQHF
TGTGCCAGTAGTATGGGGGCTTCCGGCAATCAGCCCCAGCATTTT
>TRBV6-1|few|NA|TRBJ1-1
CASSGGRGGRVAEAFF
TGTGCCAGCAGTGGCGGTCGGGGGGGGCGCGTGGCTGAAGCTTTCTTT
>TRBV4-1|NA|NA|TRBJ2-7
CASSQGGGEQYF
TGCGCCAGCAGCCAAGGGGGCGGAGAGCAGTACTTC
>TRBV19|NA|TRBD1|TRBJ1-1
CASSPGQGLEAFF
TGTGCCAGTAGTCCGGGACAGGGGCTTGAAGCTTTCTTT
>TRBV2|few|TRBD2|TRBJ2-7
CASKRGNYYEQYF
TGTGCCAGCAAGCGGGGGAATTACTACGAGCAGTACTTC
>TRBV6-6|few|NA|TRBJ1-5
CASSSTGYSNQPQHF
TGTGCCAGCAGCTCGACAGGTTATAGCAATCAGCCCCAGCATTTT
>TRBV4-1|few|TRBD1|TRBJ1-4
CASSLYGTDNEKLFF
TGCGCCAGCAGCCTTTACGGGACAGATAATGAAAAACTGTTTTTT
>TRBV7-8|NA|NA|TRBJ2-2
CASSLYASPNTGELFF
TGTGCCAGCAGCCTTTACGCCAGTCCGAACACCGGGGAGCTGTTTTTT
>TRBV7-8|NA|NA|TRBJ1-3
CASSSRGTSGNTIYF
TGTGCCAGCAGCTCAAGGGGAACATCTGGAAACACCATATATTTT
>TRBV4-1|NA|NA|TRBJ2-7
CASSQAQGLTYEQYF
TGCGCCAGCAGCCAAGCGCAGGGGTTAACCTACGAGCAGTACTTC